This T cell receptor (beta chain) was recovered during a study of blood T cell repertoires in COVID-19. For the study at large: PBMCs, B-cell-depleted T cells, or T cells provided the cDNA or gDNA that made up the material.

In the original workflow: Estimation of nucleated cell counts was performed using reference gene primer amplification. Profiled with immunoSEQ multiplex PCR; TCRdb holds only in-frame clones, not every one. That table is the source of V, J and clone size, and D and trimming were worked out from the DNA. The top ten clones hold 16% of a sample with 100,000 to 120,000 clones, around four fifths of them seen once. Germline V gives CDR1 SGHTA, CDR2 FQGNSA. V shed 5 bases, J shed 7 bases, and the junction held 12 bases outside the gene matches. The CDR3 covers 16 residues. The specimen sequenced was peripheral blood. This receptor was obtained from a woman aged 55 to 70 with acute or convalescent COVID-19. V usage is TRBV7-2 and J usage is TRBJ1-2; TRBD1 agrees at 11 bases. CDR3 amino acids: CASSPASGQGDGGYTF. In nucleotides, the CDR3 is TGTGCCAGCAGCCCTGCCTCGGGACAGGGGGACGGTGGCTACACCTTC.